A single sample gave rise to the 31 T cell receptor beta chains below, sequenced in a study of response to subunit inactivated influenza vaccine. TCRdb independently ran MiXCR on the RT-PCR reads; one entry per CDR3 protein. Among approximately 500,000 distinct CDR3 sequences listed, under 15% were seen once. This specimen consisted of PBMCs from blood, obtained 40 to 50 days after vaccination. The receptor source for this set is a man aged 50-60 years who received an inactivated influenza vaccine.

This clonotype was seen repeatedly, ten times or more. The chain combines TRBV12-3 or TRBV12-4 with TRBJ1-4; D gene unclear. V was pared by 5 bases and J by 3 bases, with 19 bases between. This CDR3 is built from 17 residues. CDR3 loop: CASSPARGSHSNEKLFF. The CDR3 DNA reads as TGTGCCAGCAGTCCAGCCCGGGGTTCTCACTCTAATGAAAAACTGTTTTTT.

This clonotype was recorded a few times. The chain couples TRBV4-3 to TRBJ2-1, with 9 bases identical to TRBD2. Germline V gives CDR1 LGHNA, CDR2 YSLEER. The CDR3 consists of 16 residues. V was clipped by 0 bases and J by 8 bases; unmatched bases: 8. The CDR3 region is CASSQEWRGGLDEQFF. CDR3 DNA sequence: TGCGCCAGCAGCCAAGAATGGCGGGGGGGCTTGGATGAGCAGTTCTTC.

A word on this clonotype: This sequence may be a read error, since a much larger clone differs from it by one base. CDR3 in amino acids: CASRTVSGNSIYF. CDR3 sequence (DNA): TGTGCCAGTAGGACAGTCTCTGGAAACAGCATATATTTT. This rearrangement joins TRBV12-3 or TRBV12-4 to TRBJ1-3, with D possibly matching TRBD1 (6 bases). This CDR3 spans 13 amino acids.

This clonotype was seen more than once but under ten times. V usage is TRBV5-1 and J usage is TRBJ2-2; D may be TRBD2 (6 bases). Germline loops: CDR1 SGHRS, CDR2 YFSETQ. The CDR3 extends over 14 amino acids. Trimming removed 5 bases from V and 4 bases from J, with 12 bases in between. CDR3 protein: CASSWRGATGELFF. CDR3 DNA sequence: TGCGCCAGCAGTTGGAGGGGAGCCACCGGGGAGCTGTTTTTT.

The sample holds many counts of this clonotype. DNA of the CDR3: TGCGCCAGCAGCCTGGACAGGAATAGCGAGCAGTACTTC. Translating gives CASSLDRNSEQYF. The V and J genes are TRBV5-1 and TRBJ2-7; 7 bases match TRBD1. The length of the CDR3 is 13 residues. Germline CDR1 reads SGHRS; CDR2 reads YFSETQ. The V segment lost 4 bases and the J segment 6 bases; nucleotides outside the gene matches: 7. Complete variable domain (other parts from reference TRBV5-1 and TRBJ2-7): KAGVTQTPRYLIKTRGQQVTLSCSPISGHRSVSWYQQTPGQGLQFLFEYFSETQRNKGNFPGRFSGRQFSNSRSEMNVSTLELGDSALYLCASSLDRNSEQYFGPGTRLTVT.

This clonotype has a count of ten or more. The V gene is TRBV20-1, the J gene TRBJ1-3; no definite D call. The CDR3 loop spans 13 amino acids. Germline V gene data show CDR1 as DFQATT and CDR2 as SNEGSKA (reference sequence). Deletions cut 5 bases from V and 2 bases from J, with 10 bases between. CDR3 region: CSALERAGNTIYF. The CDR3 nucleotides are TGCAGTGCTCTAGAGAGGGCTGGAAACACCATATATTTT.

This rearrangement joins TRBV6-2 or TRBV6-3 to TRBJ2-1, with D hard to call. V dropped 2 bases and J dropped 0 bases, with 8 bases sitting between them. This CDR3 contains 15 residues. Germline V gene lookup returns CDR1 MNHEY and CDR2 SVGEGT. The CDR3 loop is CASSYEALSYNEQFF. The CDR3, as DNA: TGTGCCAGCAGTTACGAAGCGCTCTCCTACAATGAGCAGTTCTTC.

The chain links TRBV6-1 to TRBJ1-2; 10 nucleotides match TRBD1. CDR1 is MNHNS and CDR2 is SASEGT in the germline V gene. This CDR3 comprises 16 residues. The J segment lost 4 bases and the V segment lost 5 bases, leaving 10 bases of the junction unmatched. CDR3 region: CASSRLGTGEPYGYTF. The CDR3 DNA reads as TGTGCCAGCAGTCGCCTAGGGACAGGGGAACCCTATGGCTACACCTTC.

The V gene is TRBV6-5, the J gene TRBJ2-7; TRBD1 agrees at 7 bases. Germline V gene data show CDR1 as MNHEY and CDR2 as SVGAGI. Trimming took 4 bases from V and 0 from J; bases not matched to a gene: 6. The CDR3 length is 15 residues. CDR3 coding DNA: TGTGCCAGCAGTTTCCGACAGGGCAGCTCCTACGAGCAGTACTTC. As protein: CASSFRQGSSYEQYF.

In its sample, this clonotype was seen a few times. The CDR3 DNA follows: TGTGCCATCAGTGAATTTGATCGGACAGGGAGGGCCAAAGAGACCCAGTACTTC. Protein product: CAISEFDRTGRAKETQYF. The chain joins TRBV10-3 to TRBJ2-5; D is possibly TRBD1 (8 bases). From germline, CDR1 is ENHRY and CDR2 SYGVKD. CDR3 size: 18 residues. Trimming removed 3 bases at V and 3 bases at J, with 23 bases between.

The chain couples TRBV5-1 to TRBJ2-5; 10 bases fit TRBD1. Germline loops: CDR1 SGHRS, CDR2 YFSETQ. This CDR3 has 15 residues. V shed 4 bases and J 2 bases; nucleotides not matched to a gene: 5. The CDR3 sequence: CASSIGTGAQETQYF. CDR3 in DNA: TGCGCCAGCAGCATAGGGACAGGGGCGCAAGAGACCCAGTACTTC.

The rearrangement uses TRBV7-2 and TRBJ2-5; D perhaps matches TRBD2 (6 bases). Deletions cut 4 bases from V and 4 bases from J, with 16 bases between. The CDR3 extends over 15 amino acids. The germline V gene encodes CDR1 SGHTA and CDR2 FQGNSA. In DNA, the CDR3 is TGTGCCAGCAGCTGGTCGAACGTCGGGGGAGAGACCCAGTACTTC. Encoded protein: CASSWSNVGGETQYF.

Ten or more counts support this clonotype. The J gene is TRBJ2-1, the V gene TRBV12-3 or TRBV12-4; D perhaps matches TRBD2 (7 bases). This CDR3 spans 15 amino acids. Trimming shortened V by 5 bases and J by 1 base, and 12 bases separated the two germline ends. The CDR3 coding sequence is TGTGCCAGCAGTCCGGGGGGCCGGTCCTACAATGAGCAGTTCTTC. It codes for CASSPGGRSYNEQFF.

The DNA for the CDR3 is TGTGCCAGCAGTAAGCAGGGGCACGCCACTGAAGCTTTCTTT. Amino acid sequence: CASSKQGHATEAFF. The V gene is TRBV2, the J gene TRBJ1-1; possibly TRBD1 for D (6 bases). V lost 5 bases and J 4 bases, leaving 14 bases between the germline ends. Germline V gives CDR1 SNHLY, CDR2 FYNNEI. The CDR3 has 14 residues.

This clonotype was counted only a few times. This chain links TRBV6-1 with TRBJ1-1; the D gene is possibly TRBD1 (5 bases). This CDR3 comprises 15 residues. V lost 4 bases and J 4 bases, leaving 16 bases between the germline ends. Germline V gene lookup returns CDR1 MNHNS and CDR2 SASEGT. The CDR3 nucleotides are TGTGCCAGCAGTGCCCACGGGGGGGAAGGCACTGAAGCTTTCTTT. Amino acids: CASSAHGGEGTEAFF.

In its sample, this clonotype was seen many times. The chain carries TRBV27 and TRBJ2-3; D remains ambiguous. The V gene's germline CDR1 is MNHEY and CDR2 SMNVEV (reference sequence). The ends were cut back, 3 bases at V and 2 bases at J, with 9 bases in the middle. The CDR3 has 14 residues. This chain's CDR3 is CASSFSLATDTQYF. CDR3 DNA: TGTGCCAGCAGTTTTTCGTTAGCCACAGATACGCAGTATTTT.

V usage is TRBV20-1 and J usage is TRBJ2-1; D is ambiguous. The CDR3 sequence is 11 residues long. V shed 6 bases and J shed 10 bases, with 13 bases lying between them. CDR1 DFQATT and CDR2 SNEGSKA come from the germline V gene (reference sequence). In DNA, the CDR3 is TGCAGTGCCCGATCTTACGGGGAGCAGTTCTTC. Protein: CSARSYGEQFF.

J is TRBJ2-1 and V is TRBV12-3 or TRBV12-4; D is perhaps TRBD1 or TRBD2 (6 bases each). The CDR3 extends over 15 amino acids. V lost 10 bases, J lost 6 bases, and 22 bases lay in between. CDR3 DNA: TGTGCCATCAGATTTGGATGGGGGGCCACCAATGAGCAGTTCTTC. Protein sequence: CAIRFGWGATNEQFF.

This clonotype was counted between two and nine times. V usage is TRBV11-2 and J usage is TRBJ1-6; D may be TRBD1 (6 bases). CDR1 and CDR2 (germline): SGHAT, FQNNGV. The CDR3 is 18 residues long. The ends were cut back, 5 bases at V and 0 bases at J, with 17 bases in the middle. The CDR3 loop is CASSHGQPRSSYNSPLHF. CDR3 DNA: TGTGCCAGCAGCCACGGACAGCCAAGGAGCTCCTATAATTCACCCCTCCACTTT.

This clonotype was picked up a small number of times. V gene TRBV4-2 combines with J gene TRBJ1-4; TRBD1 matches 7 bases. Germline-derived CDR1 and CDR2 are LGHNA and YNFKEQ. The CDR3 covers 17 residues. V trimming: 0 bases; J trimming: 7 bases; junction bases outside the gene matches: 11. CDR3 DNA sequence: TGTGCCAGCAGCCAAGATGAATTGGACAGGTTCACTGAAAAACTGTTTTTT. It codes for CASSQDELDRFTEKLFF.

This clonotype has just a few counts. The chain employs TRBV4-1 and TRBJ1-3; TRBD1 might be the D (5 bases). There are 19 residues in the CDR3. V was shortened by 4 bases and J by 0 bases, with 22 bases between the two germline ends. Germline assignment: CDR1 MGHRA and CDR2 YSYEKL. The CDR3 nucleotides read TGCGCCAGCAGCCCGAAGTATTCCGGGACTCCAAGCTCTGGAAACACCATATATTTT. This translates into CASSPKYSGTPSSGNTIYF.

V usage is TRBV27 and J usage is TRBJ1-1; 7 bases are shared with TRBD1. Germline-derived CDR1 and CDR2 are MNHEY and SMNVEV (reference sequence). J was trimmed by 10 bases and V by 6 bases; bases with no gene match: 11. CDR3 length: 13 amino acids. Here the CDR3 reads CASSERQGWRAFF. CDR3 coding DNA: TGTGCCAGCAGCGAGAGACAGGGTTGGAGAGCTTTCTTT.

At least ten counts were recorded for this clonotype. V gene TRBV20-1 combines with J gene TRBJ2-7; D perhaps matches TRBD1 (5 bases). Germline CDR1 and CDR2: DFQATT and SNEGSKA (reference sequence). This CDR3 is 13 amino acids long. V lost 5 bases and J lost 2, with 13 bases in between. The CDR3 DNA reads TGCAGTGCTCCCGTGGGGCAGACCTACGAGCAGTACTTC. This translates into CSAPVGQTYEQYF.

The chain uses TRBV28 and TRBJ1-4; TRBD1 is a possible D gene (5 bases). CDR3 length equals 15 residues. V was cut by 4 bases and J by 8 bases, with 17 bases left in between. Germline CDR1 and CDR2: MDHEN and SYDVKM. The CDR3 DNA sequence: TGTGCCAGCAGTTCGCAACGGGACGTTCGAGAAAAACTGTTTTTT. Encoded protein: CASSSQRDVREKLFF.

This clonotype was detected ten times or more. CDR3 loop: CASSLRMTALWETQYF. The CDR3 nucleotides read TGTGCCAGCAGTTTAAGGATGACAGCCCTCTGGGAGACCCAGTACTTC. The chain recombines TRBV28 with TRBJ2-5, with D perhaps TRBD1 (5 bases). This CDR3 has 16 amino acids. In germline, CDR1 is MDHEN, CDR2 SYDVKM. Trimming took off 2 bases at V and 5 bases at J, with 18 bases between the two ends.

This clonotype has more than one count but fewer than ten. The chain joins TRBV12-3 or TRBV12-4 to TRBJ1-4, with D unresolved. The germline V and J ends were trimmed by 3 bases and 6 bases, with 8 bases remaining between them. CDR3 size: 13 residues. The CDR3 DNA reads TGTGCCAGCAGTTTTCGGAATTATGAAAAACTGTTTTTT. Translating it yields CASSFRNYEKLFF.

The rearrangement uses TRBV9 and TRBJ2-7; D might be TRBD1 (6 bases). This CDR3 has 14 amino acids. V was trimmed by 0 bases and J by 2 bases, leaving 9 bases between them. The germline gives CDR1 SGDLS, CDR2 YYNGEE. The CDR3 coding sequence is TGTGCCAGCAGCGTAGGGACAGAAGCCTACGAGCAGTACTTC. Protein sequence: CASSVGTEAYEQYF.

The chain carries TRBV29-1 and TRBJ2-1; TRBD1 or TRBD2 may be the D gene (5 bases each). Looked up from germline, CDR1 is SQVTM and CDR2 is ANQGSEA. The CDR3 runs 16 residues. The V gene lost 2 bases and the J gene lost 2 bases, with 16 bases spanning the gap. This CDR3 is CSVEPGSGRAYNEQFF. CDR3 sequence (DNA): TGCAGCGTTGAACCCGGCTCGGGGCGGGCCTACAATGAGCAGTTCTTC.

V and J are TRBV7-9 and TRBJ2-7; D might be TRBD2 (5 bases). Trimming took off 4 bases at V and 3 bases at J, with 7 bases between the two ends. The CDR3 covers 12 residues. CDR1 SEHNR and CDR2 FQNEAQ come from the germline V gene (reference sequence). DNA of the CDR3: TGTGCCAGCAGCTGGGCGGGCTACGAGCAGTACTTC. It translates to CASSWAGYEQYF.

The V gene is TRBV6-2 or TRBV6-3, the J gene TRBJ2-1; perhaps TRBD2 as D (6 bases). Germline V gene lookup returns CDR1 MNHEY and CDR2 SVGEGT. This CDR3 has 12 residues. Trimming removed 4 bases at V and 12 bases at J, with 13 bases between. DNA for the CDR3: TGTGCCAGCAGTTCCTCGGGAGATCGGCAGTTCTTC. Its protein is CASSSSGDRQFF.

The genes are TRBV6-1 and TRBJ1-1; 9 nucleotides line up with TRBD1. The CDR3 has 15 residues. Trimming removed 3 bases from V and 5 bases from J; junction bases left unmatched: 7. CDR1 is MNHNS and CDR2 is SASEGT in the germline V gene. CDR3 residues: CASSDGQGWVTEAFF. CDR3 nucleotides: TGTGCCAGCAGTGACGGACAGGGGTGGGTGACTGAAGCTTTCTTT.